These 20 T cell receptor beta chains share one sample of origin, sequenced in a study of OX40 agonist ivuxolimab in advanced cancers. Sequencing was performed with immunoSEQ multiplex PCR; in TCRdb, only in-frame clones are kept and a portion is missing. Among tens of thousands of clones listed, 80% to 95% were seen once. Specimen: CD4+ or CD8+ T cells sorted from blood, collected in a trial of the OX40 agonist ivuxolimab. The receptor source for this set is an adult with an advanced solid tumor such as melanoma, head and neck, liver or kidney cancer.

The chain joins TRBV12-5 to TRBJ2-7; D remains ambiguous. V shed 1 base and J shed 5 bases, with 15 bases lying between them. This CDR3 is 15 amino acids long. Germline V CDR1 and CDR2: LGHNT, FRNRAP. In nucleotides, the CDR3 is TGTGCTAGTGGTTTGGGGGTCTTTGCCTCTGACGAGCAGTACTTC. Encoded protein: CASGLGVFASDEQYF. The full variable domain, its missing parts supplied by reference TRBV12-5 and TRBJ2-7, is DARVTQTPRHKVTEMGQEVTMRCQPILGHNTVFWYRQTMMQGLELLAYFRNRAPLDDSGMPKDRFSAEMPDATLATLKIQPSEPRDSAVYFCASGLGVFASDEQYFGPGTRLTVT.

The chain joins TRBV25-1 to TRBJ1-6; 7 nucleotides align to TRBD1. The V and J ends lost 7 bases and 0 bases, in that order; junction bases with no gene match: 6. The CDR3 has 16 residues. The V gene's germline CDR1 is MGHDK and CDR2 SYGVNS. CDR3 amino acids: CASTPQGNSYNSPLHF. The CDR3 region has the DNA TGTGCCAGCACCCCACAGGGGAACTCCTATAATTCACCCCTCCACTTT. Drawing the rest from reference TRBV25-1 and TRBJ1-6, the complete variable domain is EADIYQTPRYLVIGTGKKITLECSQTMGHDKMYWYQQDPGMELHLIHYSYGVNSTEKGDLSSESTVSRIRTEHFPLTLESARPSHTSQYLCASTPQGNSYNSPLHFGNGTRLTVT.

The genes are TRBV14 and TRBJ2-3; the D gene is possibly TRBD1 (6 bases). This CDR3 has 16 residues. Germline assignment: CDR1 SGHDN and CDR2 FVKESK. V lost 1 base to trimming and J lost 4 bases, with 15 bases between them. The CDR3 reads CASSQVRVWGPDTQYF. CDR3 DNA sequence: TGTGCCAGCAGCCAAGTAAGGGTCTGGGGGCCAGATACGCAGTATTTT. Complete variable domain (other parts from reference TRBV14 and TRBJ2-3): EAGVTQFPSHSVIEKGQTVTLRCDPISGHDNLYWYRRVMGKEIKFLLHFVKESKQDESGMPNNRFLAERTGGTYSTLKVQPAELEDSGVYFCASSQVRVWGPDTQYFGPGTRLTVL.

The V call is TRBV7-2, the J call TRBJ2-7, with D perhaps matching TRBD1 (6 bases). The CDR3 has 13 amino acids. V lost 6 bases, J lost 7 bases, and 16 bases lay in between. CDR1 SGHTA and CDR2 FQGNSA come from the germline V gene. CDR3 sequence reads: CASRQGGSREQYF. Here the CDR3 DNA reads TGTGCCAGCAGACAGGGTGGATCTCGAGAGCAGTACTTC. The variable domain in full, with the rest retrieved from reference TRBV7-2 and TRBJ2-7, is GAGVSQSPSNKVTEKGKDVELRCDPISGHTALYWYRQSLGQGLEFLIYFQGNSAPDKSGLPSDRFSAERTGGSVSTLTIQRTQQEDSAVYLCASRQGGSREQYFGPGTRLTVT.

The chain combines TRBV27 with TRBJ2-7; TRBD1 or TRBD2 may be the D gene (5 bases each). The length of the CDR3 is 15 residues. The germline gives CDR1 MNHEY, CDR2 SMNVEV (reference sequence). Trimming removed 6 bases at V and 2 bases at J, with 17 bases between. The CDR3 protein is CASSQMGDPPYEQYF. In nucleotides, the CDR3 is TGTGCCAGCAGCCAAATGGGGGACCCACCCTACGAGCAGTACTTC.

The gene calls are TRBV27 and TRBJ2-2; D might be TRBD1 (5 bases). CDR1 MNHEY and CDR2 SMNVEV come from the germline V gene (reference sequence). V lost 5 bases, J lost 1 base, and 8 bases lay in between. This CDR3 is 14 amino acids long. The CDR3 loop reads CASSTTGNTGELFF. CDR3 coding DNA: TGTGCCAGCAGTACAACAGGGAACACCGGGGAGCTGTTTTTT.

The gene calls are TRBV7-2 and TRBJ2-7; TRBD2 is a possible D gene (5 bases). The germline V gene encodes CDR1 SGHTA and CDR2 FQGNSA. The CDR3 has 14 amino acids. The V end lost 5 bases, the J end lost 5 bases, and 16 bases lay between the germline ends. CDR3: CASSPQRGADEQYF. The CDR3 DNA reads TGTGCCAGCAGCCCACAGCGTGGAGCGGACGAGCAGTACTTC.

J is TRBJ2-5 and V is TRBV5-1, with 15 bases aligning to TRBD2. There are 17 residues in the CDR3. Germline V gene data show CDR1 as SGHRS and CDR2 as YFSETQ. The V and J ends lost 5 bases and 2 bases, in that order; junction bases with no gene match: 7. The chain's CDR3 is CASSLGLAGGLQETQYF. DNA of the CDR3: TGCGCCAGCAGTCTAGGACTAGCGGGAGGGTTACAAGAGACCCAGTACTTC.

The CDR3 protein is CASSERGPNTGELFF. CDR3 DNA sequence: TGCGCCAGCAGTGAGCGGGGGCCGAACACCGGGGAGCTGTTTTTT. This chain links TRBV10-1 with TRBJ2-2; either TRBD1 or TRBD2 may supply D (6 bases each). From germline, CDR1 is WNHNN and CDR2 SYGVQD (reference sequence). This CDR3 contains 15 residues. Trimming pared 2 bases from V and 0 bases from J, leaving 7 bases between.

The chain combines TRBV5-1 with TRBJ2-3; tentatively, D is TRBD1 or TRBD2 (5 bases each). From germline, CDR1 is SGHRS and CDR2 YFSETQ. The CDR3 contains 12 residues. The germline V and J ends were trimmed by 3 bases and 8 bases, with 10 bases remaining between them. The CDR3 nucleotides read TGCGCCAGCAGCTCACCGGGACCTACGCAGTATTTT. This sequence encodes CASSSPGPTQYF.

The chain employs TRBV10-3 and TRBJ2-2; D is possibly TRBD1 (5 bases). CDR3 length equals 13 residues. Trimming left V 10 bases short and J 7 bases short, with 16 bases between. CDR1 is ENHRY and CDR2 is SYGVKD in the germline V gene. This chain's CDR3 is CATKIQGDGELFF. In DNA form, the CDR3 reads TGTGCCACCAAGATCCAGGGTGACGGGGAGCTGTTTTTT.

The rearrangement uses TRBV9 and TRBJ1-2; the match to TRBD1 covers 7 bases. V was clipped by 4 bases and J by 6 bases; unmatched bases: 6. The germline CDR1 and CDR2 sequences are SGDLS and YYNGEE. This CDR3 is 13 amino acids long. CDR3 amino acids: CASSPGGGDGYTF. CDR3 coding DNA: TGTGCCAGCAGCCCAGGGGGAGGGGATGGCTACACCTTC.

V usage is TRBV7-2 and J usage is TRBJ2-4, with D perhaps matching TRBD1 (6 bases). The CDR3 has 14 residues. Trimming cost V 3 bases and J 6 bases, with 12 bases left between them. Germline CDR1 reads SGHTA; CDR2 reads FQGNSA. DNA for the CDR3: TGTGCCAGCAGCTTTAAAGGGGGTGGAAACATTCAGTACTTC. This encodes CASSFKGGGNIQYF. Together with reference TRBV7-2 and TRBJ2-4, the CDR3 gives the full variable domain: GAGVSQSPSNKVTEKGKDVELRCDPISGHTALYWYRQSLGQGLEFLIYFQGNSAPDKSGLPSDRFSAERTGGSVSTLTIQRTQQEDSAVYLCASSFKGGGNIQYFGAGTRLSVL.

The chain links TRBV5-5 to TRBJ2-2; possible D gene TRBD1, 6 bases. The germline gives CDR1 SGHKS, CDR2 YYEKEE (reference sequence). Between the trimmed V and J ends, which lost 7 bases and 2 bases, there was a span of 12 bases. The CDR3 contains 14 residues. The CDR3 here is CASCSGTNTGELFF. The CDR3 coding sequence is TGTGCCAGCTGTTCCGGGACAAACACCGGGGAGCTGTTTTTT.

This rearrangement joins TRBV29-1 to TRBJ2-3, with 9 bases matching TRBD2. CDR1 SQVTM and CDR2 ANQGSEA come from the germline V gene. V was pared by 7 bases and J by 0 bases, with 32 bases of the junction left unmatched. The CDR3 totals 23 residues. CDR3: CSAPPAQFRDPALAGTSTDTQYF. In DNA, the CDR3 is TGCAGCGCACCCCCGGCTCAATTCCGGGACCCGGCACTAGCGGGTACTAGCACAGATACGCAGTATTTT.

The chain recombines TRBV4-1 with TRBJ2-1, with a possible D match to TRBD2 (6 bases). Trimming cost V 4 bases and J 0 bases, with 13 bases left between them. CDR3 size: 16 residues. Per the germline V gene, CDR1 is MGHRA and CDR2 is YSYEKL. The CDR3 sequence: CASSPAGPSSYNEQFF. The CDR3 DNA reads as TGCGCCAGCAGCCCGGCGGGGCCAAGCTCCTACAATGAGCAGTTCTTC.

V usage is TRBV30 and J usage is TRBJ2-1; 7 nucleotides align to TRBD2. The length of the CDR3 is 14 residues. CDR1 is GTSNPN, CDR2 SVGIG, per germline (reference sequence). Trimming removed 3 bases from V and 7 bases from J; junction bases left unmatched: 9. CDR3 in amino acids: CAWREVAGFNEQFF. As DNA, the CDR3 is TGTGCCTGGAGAGAGGTAGCGGGTTTTAATGAGCAGTTCTTC.

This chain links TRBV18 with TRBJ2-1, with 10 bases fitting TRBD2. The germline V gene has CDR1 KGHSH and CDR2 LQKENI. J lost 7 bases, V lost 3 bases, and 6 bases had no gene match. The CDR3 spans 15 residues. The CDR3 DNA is TGTGCCAGCTCACCTATCGTTAGCGGGAGGAATGAGCAGTTCTTC. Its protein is CASSPIVSGRNEQFF. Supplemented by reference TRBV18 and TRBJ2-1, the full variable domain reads NAGVMQNPRHLVRRRGQEARLRCSPMKGHSHVYWYRQLPEEGLKFMVYLQKENIIDESGMPKERFSAEFPKEGPSILRIQQVVRGDSAAYFCASSPIVSGRNEQFFGPGTRLTVL.

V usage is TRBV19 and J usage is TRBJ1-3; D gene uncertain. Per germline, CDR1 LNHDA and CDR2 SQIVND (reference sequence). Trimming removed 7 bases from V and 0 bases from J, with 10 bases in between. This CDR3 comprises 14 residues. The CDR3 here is CASNAPVSGNTIYF. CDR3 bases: TGTGCCAGTAATGCCCCGGTCTCTGGAAACACCATATATTTT.

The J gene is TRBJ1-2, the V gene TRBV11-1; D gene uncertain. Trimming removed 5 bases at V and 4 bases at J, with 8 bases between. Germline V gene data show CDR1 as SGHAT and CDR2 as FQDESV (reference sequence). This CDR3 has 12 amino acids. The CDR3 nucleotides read TGTGCCAGCAGCAAGGGTGGCTATGGCTACACCTTC. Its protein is CASSKGGYGYTF.